The subject of this entry is one T cell receptor beta chain. This CDR3 has 18 residues. CDR1 and CDR2 (germline): LGHDT, YNNKEL (reference sequence). Trimming took 2 bases from V and 0 from J, leaving 14 bases between them. TCRdb fed the RT-PCR reads into MiXCR, producing one record per CDR3 protein. The sample consists of more than 550,000 distinct CDR3 sequences, 12% to 15% of them appearing once. Sequencing was carried out using memory CD4+ T cells from blood. The clonotype was recovered from a female donor in good health, serving as a healthy control. This sequence joins TRBV3-1 and TRBJ2-6, with a weak D call TRBD2 (5 bases). This CDR3 is CASSQQVTGNSGANVLTF. CDR3 coding DNA: TGTGCCAGCAGCCAACAGGTTACCGGGAACTCTGGGGCCAACGTCCTGACTTTC.